One sample yielded the 17 T cell receptor beta chains listed below, sequenced in a study of shared clonotypes between healthy human individuals. Assay used: immunoSEQ multiplex PCR; TCRdb lists only in-frame clones, some missing. The table lists 1 million to 1.2 million clones, 77% of them singletons. Sequencing was carried out using memory CD4+ T cells from PBMCs. Subset here: CD45RA-negative fraction. These receptors originate from a man between 18 and 29 years old in good health. Some clones in this sample may be carry-over from other donors' samples.

V usage is TRBV28 and J usage is TRBJ2-5; 10 bases align to TRBD1. The CDR3 extends over 14 amino acids. The ends lost 2 bases at V and 7 bases at J; junction bases unmatched: 4. CDR1 and CDR2 (germline): MDHEN, SYDVKM. The CDR3 spells CASSLRDRGGTQYF. In DNA form, the CDR3 reads TGTGCCAGCAGTTTACGGGACAGGGGAGGGACCCAGTACTTC. Looking up the rest from reference TRBV28 and TRBJ2-5 gives the full variable domain: DVKVTQSSRYLVKRTGEKVFLECVQDMDHENMFWYRQDPGLGLRLIYFSYDVKMKEKGDIPEGYSVSREKKERFSLILESASTNQTSMYLCASSLRDRGGTQYFGPGTRLLVL.

The chain carries TRBV4-2 and TRBJ1-4; D is ambiguous. Trimming stripped 1 base from V and 7 bases from J, with 4 bases between. The length of the CDR3 is 12 residues. Germline V lookup: CDR1 LGHNA, CDR2 YNFKEQ. CDR3 loop: CASSQVREKLFF. The CDR3 nucleotides are TGTGCCAGCAGCCAAGTGCGTGAAAAACTGTTTTTT.

This chain links TRBV28 with TRBJ2-5; TRBD2 agrees at 12 bases. The CDR3 has 16 amino acids. J was trimmed by 3 bases and V by 3 bases; bases with no gene match: 5. CDR1 and CDR2 from the germline V gene are MDHEN and SYDVKM. The CDR3 nucleotides read TGTGCCAGCAGTTTCCCGCGACTAGCGGGAGAAGAGACCCAGTACTTC. This translates into CASSFPRLAGEETQYF.

The V gene is TRBV18, the J gene TRBJ1-1, with 8 positions matching TRBD1. The CDR3 runs to 15 residues. J lost 4 bases, V lost 3 bases, and 7 bases had no gene match. CDR1 and CDR2 from the germline V gene are KGHSH and LQKENI. The CDR3 sequence: CASSPAGGAGTEAFF. The CDR3 region has the DNA TGTGCCAGCTCACCGGCAGGGGGCGCCGGCACTGAAGCTTTCTTT. The variable domain in full, completed from reference TRBV18 and TRBJ1-1, reads NAGVMQNPRHLVRRRGQEARLRCSPMKGHSHVYWYRQLPEEGLKFMVYLQKENIIDESGMPKERFSAEFPKEGPSILRIQQVVRGDSAAYFCASSPAGGAGTEAFFGQGTRLTVV.

This chain uses TRBV6-5 with TRBJ2-1, with 10 positions matching TRBD2. This CDR3 has 15 amino acids. Germline CDR1 reads MNHEY; CDR2 reads SVGAGI. V trimming: 5 bases; J trimming: 10 bases; junction bases outside the gene matches: 11. As DNA, the CDR3 is TGTGCCAGCAGTCCCCAACTAGCGGGGATGGGGGAGCAGTTCTTC. The encoded protein is CASSPQLAGMGEQFF.

The gene calls are TRBV9 and TRBJ1-5, with D hard to call. Germline V gene sequence: CDR1 SGDLS, CDR2 YYNGEE. This CDR3 spans 14 amino acids. Trimming took off 4 bases at V and 5 bases at J, with 13 bases between the two ends. The chain's CDR3 is CASSPRGADQPQHF. The CDR3 coding sequence is TGTGCCAGCAGCCCCCGAGGCGCCGATCAGCCCCAGCATTTT.

This clone was seen a few times. The chain links TRBV6-5 to TRBJ2-1; the D call may be TRBD1 or TRBD2 (5 bases each). The CDR3 covers 15 residues. Trimming shortened V by 6 bases and J by 7 bases, and 19 bases separated the two germline ends. CDR1 and CDR2 (germline): MNHEY, SVGAGI. For the CDR3, the DNA is TGTGCCAGCAGGGGAGCTAGGGGCGTAGGAAATGAGCAGTTCTTC. It codes for CASRGARGVGNEQFF.

This chain connects TRBV5-6 to TRBJ2-1; perhaps TRBD2 as D (6 bases). V shed 9 bases and J shed 2 bases, with 18 bases lying between them. Germline CDR1 is SGHDT and CDR2 is YYEEEE. There are 15 residues in the CDR3. The chain's CDR3 is CATSLRESTYNEQFF. The CDR3 nucleotides are TGTGCCACCTCCTTACGGGAGTCGACCTACAATGAGCAGTTCTTC.

The genes are TRBV5-1 and TRBJ1-2, with D perhaps matching TRBD1 (5 bases). Germline CDR1 reads SGHRS; CDR2 reads YFSETQ. Trimming shortened V by 0 bases and J by 6 bases, and 12 bases separated the two germline ends. The CDR3 length is 14 residues. For the CDR3, the DNA is TGCGCCAGCAGCTTGGGGCTAACAGGACATGGCTACACCTTC. Residues: CASSLGLTGHGYTF.

The chain employs TRBV27 and TRBJ2-1, with a weak D call TRBD2 (6 bases). The germline CDR1 and CDR2 sequences are MNHEY and SMNVEV (reference sequence). V lost 4 bases to trimming and J lost 7 bases, with 20 bases between them. The CDR3 spans 16 residues. Here the CDR3 reads CASSSSRRARINEQFF. CDR3 coding DNA: TGTGCCAGCAGTTCATCCCGGAGGGCCAGAATAAATGAGCAGTTCTTC.

This sequence joins TRBV7-9 and TRBJ1-2, with 7 bases lining up with TRBD1. V dropped 2 bases and J dropped 8; count of bases not matched to a gene: 8. Germline V gives CDR1 SEHNR, CDR2 FQNEAQ (reference sequence). CDR3 length equals 14 residues. CDR3 sequence (DNA): TGTGCCAGCAGCTTATCAACAGGGGAACGAGGCTACACCTTC. Encoded protein: CASSLSTGERGYTF.

The chain uses TRBV11-3 and TRBJ2-1; 12 bases are a match to TRBD2. Germline assignment: CDR1 SGHNT and CDR2 YENEEA. CDR3 length equals 16 residues. V lost 4 bases and J lost 0; bases outside the gene matches: 1. CDR3 amino acids: CASSSSGRGSYNEQFF. For the CDR3, the DNA is TGTGCCAGCAGCTCTAGCGGGAGGGGCTCCTACAATGAGCAGTTCTTC.

V gene TRBV11-2 combines with J gene TRBJ2-7, with 7 bases fitting TRBD1. The CDR3 totals 15 residues. V dropped 0 bases and J dropped 5; count of bases not matched to a gene: 7. CDR1 SGHAT and CDR2 FQNNGV come from the germline V gene. The CDR3 bases are TGTGCCAGCAGCTTAGATTACAGGGGAATGCACGAGCAGTACTTC. Protein: CASSLDYRGMHEQYF.

This clone occurred a few times. V gene TRBV11-2 combines with J gene TRBJ2-5, with D perhaps given as TRBD1 or TRBD2 (5 bases each). The V end lost 5 bases, the J end lost 2 bases, and 15 bases lay between the germline ends. In germline, CDR1 is SGHAT, CDR2 FQNNGV. This CDR3 is 15 amino acids long. DNA of the CDR3: TGTGCCAGCAGCCCACCGGGACGTCCACAAGAGACCCAGTACTTC. Translating gives CASSPPGRPQETQYF.

This clone turned up a few times. This rearrangement joins TRBV30 to TRBJ1-2; D is ambiguous. Germline assignment: CDR1 GTSNPN and CDR2 SVGIG (reference sequence). The CDR3 is made up of 16 amino acids. V lost 3 bases and J lost 4, with 21 bases in between. The CDR3: CAWSPAWASRSYGYTF. In nucleotides, the CDR3 is TGTGCCTGGAGCCCCGCGTGGGCGTCCAGATCCTATGGCTACACCTTC.

The CDR3 spells CPKGRPGANVLTF. CDR3 nucleotide sequence: TGTCCCAAAGGTCGCCCTGGGGCCAACGTCCTGACTTTC. V is TRBV27 and J is TRBJ2-6; D unresolved. Germline-derived CDR1 and CDR2 are MNHEY and SMNVEV (reference sequence). This CDR3 has 13 residues.

The chain has TRBV27 and TRBJ2-1; 10 bases are shared with TRBD2. The CDR3 totals 15 residues. Per the germline V gene, CDR1 is MNHEY and CDR2 is SMNVEV (reference sequence). Trimming took 3 bases from V and 8 from J; bases not matched to a gene: 7. The CDR3 reads CASSFPSGSSHEQFF. Here the CDR3 DNA reads TGTGCCAGCAGTTTCCCTAGCGGGAGCTCTCATGAGCAGTTCTTC.